This T cell receptor beta chain was observed in a study of blood T cell repertoires in COVID-19. Germline CDR1 reads SNHLY; CDR2 reads FYNNEI. V was cut by 1 base and J by 3 bases, with 13 bases left in between. The CDR3 loop spans 16 amino acids. Profiling relied on immunoSEQ multiplex PCR, and the TCRdb table lists in-frame clones only, not all of them. The repertoire holds around 190,000 clones, with about 88% as singletons. V is TRBV2 and J is TRBJ2-1, with D possibly matching TRBD2 (5 bases). What was sequenced was PBMCs or T cells enriched from blood (not recorded which). The sequence came from a woman aged 30 to 39 who had recovered from COVID-19. In DNA, the CDR3 is TGTGCCAGCAGTGAAGGAAAGGTCGGGGACTACAATGAGCAGTTCTTC. Amino acids: CASSEGKVGDYNEQFF.